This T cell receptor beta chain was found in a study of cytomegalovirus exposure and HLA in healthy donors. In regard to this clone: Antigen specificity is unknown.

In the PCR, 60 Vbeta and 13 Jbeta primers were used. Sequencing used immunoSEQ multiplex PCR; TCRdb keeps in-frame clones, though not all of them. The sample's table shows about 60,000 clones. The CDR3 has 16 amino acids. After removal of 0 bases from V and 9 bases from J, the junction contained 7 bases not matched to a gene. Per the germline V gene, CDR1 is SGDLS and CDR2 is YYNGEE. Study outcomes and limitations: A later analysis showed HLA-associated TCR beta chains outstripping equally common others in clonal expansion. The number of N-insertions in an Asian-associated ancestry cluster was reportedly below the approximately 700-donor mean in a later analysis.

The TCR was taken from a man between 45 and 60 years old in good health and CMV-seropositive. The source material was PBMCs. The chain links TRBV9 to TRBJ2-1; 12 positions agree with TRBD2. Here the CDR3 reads CASSVVLAGGPGEQFF. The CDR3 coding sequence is TGTGCCAGCAGCGTAGTCCTAGCGGGGGGGCCCGGTGAGCAGTTCTTC.